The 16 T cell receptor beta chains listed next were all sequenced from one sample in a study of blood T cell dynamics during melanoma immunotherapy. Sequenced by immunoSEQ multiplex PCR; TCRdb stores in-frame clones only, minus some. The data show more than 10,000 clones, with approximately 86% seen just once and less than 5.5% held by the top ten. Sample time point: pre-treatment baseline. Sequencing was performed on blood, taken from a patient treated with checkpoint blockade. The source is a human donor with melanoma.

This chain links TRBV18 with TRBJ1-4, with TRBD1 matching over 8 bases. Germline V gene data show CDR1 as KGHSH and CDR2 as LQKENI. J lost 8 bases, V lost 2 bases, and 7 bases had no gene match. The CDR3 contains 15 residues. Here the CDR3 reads CASSPETRTGEKLFF. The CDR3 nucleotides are TGTGCCAGCTCACCAGAGACTCGGACAGGGGAAAAACTGTTTTTT.

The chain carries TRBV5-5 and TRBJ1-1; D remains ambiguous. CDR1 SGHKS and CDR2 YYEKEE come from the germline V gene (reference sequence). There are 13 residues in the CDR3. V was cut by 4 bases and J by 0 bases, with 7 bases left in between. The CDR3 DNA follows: TGTGCCAGCAGCCTAGACCTGAACACTGAAGCTTTCTTT. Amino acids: CASSLDLNTEAFF.

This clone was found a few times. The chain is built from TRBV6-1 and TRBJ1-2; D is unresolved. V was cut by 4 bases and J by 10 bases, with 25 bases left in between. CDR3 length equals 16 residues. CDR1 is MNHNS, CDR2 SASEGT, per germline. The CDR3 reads CASSASQLSGPNDYTF. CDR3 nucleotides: TGTGCCAGCAGTGCCTCCCAATTGTCGGGTCCGAATGACTACACCTTC.

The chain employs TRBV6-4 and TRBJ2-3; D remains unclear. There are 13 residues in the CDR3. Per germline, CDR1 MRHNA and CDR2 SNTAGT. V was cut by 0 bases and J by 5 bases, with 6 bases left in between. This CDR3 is CASSDSTEDTQYF. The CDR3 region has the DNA TGTGCCAGCAGTGACTCGACCGAAGATACGCAGTATTTT.

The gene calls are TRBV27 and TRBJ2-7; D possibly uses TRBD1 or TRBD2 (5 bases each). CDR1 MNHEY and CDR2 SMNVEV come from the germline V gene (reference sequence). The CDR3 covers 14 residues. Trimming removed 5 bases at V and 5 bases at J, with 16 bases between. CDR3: CASSPLGESDEQYF. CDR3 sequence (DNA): TGTGCCAGCAGTCCCCTAGGGGAGAGCGACGAGCAGTACTTC.

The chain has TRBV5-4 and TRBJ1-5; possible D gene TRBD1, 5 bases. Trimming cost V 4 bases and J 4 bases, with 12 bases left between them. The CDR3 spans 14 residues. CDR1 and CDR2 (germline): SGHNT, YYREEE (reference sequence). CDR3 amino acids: CASSRPGVNQPQHF. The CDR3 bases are TGTGCCAGCAGCAGGCCGGGGGTGAATCAGCCCCAGCATTTT. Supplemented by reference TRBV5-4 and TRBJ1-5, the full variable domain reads ETGVTQSPTHLIKTRGQQVTLRCSSQSGHNTVSWYQQALGQGPQFIFQYYREEENGRGNFPPRFSGLQFPNYSSELNVNALELDDSALYLCASSRPGVNQPQHFGDGTRLSIL.

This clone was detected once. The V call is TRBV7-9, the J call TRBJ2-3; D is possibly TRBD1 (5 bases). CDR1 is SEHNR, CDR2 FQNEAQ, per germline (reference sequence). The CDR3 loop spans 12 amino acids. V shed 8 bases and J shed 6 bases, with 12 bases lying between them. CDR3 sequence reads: CASGWGLDTQYF. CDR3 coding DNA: TGTGCCAGCGGGTGGGGCTTGGATACGCAGTATTTT.

The CDR3 is CASSVADNYGYTF. The CDR3 bases are TGTGCCAGCAGCGTAGCCGATAACTATGGCTACACCTTC. This chain links TRBV9 with TRBJ1-2; the D is unclear. V dropped 0 bases and J dropped 1 base, with 4 bases sitting between them. Germline CDR1 SGDLS, CDR2 YYNGEE. The CDR3 is 13 residues long.

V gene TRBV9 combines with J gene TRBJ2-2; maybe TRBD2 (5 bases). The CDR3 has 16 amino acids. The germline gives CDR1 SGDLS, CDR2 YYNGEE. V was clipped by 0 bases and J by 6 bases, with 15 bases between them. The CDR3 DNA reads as TGTGCCAGCAGCGTAGGAGCTAGCCAGCACCCCGGGGAGCTGTTTTTT. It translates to CASSVGASQHPGELFF.

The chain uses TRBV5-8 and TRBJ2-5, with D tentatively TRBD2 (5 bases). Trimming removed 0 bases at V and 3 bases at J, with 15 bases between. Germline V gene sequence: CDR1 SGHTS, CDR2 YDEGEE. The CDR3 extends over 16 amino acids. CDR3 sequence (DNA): TGTGCCAGCAGCTTGGCGGGATCAGGAGGCGAAGAGACCCAGTACTTC. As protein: CASSLAGSGGEETQYF.

The CDR3 coding sequence is TGTGCCAGCAGTGATCTTAGGACTAGCTTCTACAATGAGCAGTTCTTC. It specifies CASSDLRTSFYNEQFF. The rearrangement uses TRBV6-1 and TRBJ2-1, with 8 bases fitting TRBD2. The V and J ends lost 3 bases and 3 bases, in that order; junction bases with no gene match: 7. The CDR3 runs 16 residues. Germline V gene sequence: CDR1 MNHNS, CDR2 SASEGT.

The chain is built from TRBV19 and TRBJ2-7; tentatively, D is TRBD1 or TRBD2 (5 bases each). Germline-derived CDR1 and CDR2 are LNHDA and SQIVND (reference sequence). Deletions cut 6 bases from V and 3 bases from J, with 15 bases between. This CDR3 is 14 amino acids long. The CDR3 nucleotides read TGTGCCAGTAGGATCCGGGACGGGCTCTACGAGCAGTACTTC. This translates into CASRIRDGLYEQYF.

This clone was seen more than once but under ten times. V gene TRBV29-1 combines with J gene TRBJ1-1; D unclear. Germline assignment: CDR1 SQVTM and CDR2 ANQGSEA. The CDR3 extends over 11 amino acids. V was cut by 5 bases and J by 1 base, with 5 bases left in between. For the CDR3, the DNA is TGCAGCGTTCGTAAGAACACTGAAGCTTTCTTT. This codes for CSVRKNTEAFF.

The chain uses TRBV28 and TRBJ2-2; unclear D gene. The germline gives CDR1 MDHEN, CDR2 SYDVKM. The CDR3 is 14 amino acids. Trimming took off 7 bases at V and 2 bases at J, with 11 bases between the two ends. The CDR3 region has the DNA TGTGCCAGCACCCCCGGATTAAACACCGGGGAGCTGTTTTTT. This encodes CASTPGLNTGELFF.

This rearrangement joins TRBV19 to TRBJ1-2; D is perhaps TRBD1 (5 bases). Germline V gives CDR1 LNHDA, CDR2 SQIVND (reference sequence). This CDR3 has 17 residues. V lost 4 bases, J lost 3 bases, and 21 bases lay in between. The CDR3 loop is CASSTPLSSMGHYGYTF. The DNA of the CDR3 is TGTGCCAGTAGTACCCCCCTTAGTAGTATGGGGCACTATGGCTACACCTTC.

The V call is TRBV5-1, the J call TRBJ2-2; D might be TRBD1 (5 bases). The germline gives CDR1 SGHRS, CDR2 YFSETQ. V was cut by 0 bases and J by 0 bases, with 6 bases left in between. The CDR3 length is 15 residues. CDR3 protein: CASSLGGTNTGELFF. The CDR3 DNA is TGCGCCAGCAGCTTGGGGGGCACGAACACCGGGGAGCTGTTTTTT.